This is a list of T cell receptor beta chains from one sample in a study of blood T cell repertoires in COVID-19. Here immunoSEQ multiplex PCR was the method, and the copy in TCRdb shows in-frame clones only, minus some. The table lists around 300,000 clones, about 87% of them singletons. Sequencing was done on a sample of peripheral blood. The receptor source for this set is a woman in her forties or fifties with COVID-19, enrolled during active disease. Each CDR3 is given with its conserved first and last residue. Each record gives: clone size, J gene, V gene, D gene, CDR3 DNA, CDR3 protein. The D gene is left open where the match is weak. Size is omitted from some rows. Given values are once, few, many or a class for expanded clones.

abundance: few
j_gene: TRBJ2-7
v_gene: TRBV15
d_gene: .
CDR3nt: TGTGCCACCAGCAGAGTCCCACAGGACGGTGCCGAGCAGTACTTC
CDR3aa: CATSRVPQDGAEQYF

abundance: .
j_gene: TRBJ1-5
v_gene: TRBV19
d_gene: .
CDR3nt: TGTGCCAGTAGTTCCCGGGACAAAGGGATTCAGCCCCAGCATTTT
CDR3aa: CASSSRDKGIQPQHF

abundance: .
j_gene: TRBJ2-1
v_gene: TRBV7-2
d_gene: .
CDR3nt: TGTGCCAGCAGCTCCTACGTCGCCAATGAGCAGTTCTTC
CDR3aa: CASSSYVANEQFF

abundance: .
j_gene: TRBJ2-7
v_gene: TRBV11-2
d_gene: .
CDR3nt: TGTGCCAGCAGCTGGACGGACAGCAGCGGCGAGCAGTACTTC
CDR3aa: CASSWTDSSGEQYF

abundance: .
j_gene: TRBJ1-1
v_gene: TRBV27
d_gene: TRBD1
CDR3nt: TGTGCCAGCAGTCCAGCATACCAGGGACAGCTTGAAGCTTTCTTT
CDR3aa: CASSPAYQGQLEAFF

abundance: .
j_gene: TRBJ2-2
v_gene: TRBV20-1
d_gene: TRBD1
CDR3nt: TGCAGTGCTAGTCGACAGGGGACGAACACCGGGGAGCTGTTTTTT
CDR3aa: CSASRQGTNTGELFF

abundance: .
j_gene: TRBJ1-4
v_gene: TRBV4-1
d_gene: TRBD1
CDR3nt: TGCGCCAGCAGCCAACCCGGACAGGGGAGAAAACTGTTTTTT
CDR3aa: CASSQPGQGRKLFF

abundance: .
j_gene: TRBJ1-4
v_gene: TRBV7-8
d_gene: .
CDR3nt: TGTGCCAGCAGCTTGGGGCCTTATAATGAAAAACTGTTTTTT
CDR3aa: CASSLGPYNEKLFF

abundance: .
j_gene: TRBJ1-6
v_gene: TRBV28
d_gene: .
CDR3nt: TGTGCCAGCAGTTACACAAAGGGGAATAATTCACCCCTCCACTTT
CDR3aa: CASSYTKGNNSPLHF

abundance: .
j_gene: TRBJ2-1
v_gene: TRBV5-1
d_gene: TRBD2
CDR3nt: TGCGCCAGCAGCTTAGGAAGCGGGAGGTACAATGAGCAGTTCTTC
CDR3aa: CASSLGSGRYNEQFF

abundance: .
j_gene: TRBJ2-1
v_gene: TRBV19
d_gene: TRBD2
CDR3nt: TGTGCCAGTACCACGACTAGCGGTTACAATGAGCAGTTCTTC
CDR3aa: CASTTTSGYNEQFF

abundance: .
j_gene: TRBJ1-1
v_gene: TRBV6-6
d_gene: .
CDR3nt: TGTGCCAGCAGCATGATAGGGGTAAACACTGAAGCTTTCTTT
CDR3aa: CASSMIGVNTEAFF

abundance: .
j_gene: TRBJ2-7
v_gene: TRBV3-1/TRBV3-2
d_gene: TRBD1
CDR3nt: TGTGCCAGCAGCCAATTAACAGGGGACGAGCAGTACTTC
CDR3aa: CASSQLTGDEQYF

abundance: .
j_gene: TRBJ2-7
v_gene: TRBV9
d_gene: TRBD1
CDR3nt: TGTGCCAGCAGCCCGGGGGACAGGGGCCTCTACGAGCAGTACTTC
CDR3aa: CASSPGDRGLYEQYF

abundance: .
j_gene: TRBJ2-7
v_gene: TRBV18
d_gene: TRBD2
CDR3nt: TGTGCCAGCTCCACCCAACTAGAGCGGGATTCGGACACGTACTTC
CDR3aa: CASSTQLERDSDTYF

abundance: .
j_gene: TRBJ1-5
v_gene: TRBV12-5
d_gene: .
CDR3nt: TGTGCTAGTGGTTCAGAACAGGGTGTAGGGCAGCCCCAGCATTTT
CDR3aa: CASGSEQGVGQPQHF

abundance: .
j_gene: TRBJ1-1
v_gene: TRBV5-1
d_gene: TRBD1
CDR3nt: TGCGCCAGCAGCCCGGGACAGGGGAAGTTGGGAGCTTTCTTT
CDR3aa: CASSPGQGKLGAFF

abundance: .
j_gene: TRBJ2-1
v_gene: TRBV4-2
d_gene: .
CDR3nt: TGTGCCAGCAGCCAAGATCGGTCCACTTCCTACAATGAGCAGTTCTTC
CDR3aa: CASSQDRSTSYNEQFF

abundance: .
j_gene: TRBJ2-2
v_gene: TRBV19
d_gene: .
CDR3nt: TGTGCCAGTAGTATCCCCCGACTGGGTTACACCGGGGAGCTGTTTTTT
CDR3aa: CASSIPRLGYTGELFF

abundance: .
j_gene: TRBJ1-2
v_gene: TRBV5-6
d_gene: .
CDR3nt: TGTGCCAGCAGCTTGCTATCAATCCAGGACTCCTATGGCTACACCTTC
CDR3aa: CASSLLSIQDSYGYTF

abundance: once
j_gene: TRBJ2-5
v_gene: TRBV6-2/TRBV6-3
d_gene: TRBD1
CDR3nt: TGTGCCAGCAGTTACGATCGGACAGGGGGCGCCGAGACCCAGTACTTC
CDR3aa: CASSYDRTGGAETQYF

abundance: .
j_gene: TRBJ2-7
v_gene: TRBV4-1
d_gene: .
CDR3nt: TGCGCCAGCAGCCAAGTCAGGGGTGGCTACGAGCAGTACTTC
CDR3aa: CASSQVRGGYEQYF

abundance: .
j_gene: TRBJ2-7
v_gene: TRBV7-2
d_gene: TRBD2
CDR3nt: TGTGCCAGCAGCTTAGCCCTCGGGGGGAGGTCCTCGTCGCAGTACTTC
CDR3aa: CASSLALGGRSSSQYF

abundance: few
j_gene: TRBJ1-5
v_gene: TRBV27
d_gene: TRBD1
CDR3nt: TGTGCCAGCACCTTGCTCGGGACAGATAAAAATCAGCCCCAGCATTTT
CDR3aa: CASTLLGTDKNQPQHF

abundance: once
j_gene: TRBJ2-1
v_gene: TRBV29-1
d_gene: TRBD2
CDR3nt: TGCAGCGGGGGGACTAGCGGTTACAATGAGCAGTTCTTC
CDR3aa: CSGGTSGYNEQFF

abundance: .
j_gene: TRBJ2-1
v_gene: TRBV6-1
d_gene: TRBD2
CDR3nt: TGTGCCAGCAGTGGAGGAAACCTAGCGGAGCCTTATAGTGAGCAGTTCTTC
CDR3aa: CASSGGNLAEPYSEQFF

abundance: once
j_gene: TRBJ2-5
v_gene: TRBV4-1
d_gene: .
CDR3nt: TGCGCCAGCAGCCAGGAACTCCGGACAGTCCGAGAGACCCAGTACTTC
CDR3aa: CASSQELRTVRETQYF

abundance: .
j_gene: TRBJ1-2
v_gene: TRBV3-1/TRBV3-2
d_gene: TRBD1
CDR3nt: TGTGCCAGCAGCCAAGATATGGGACAGTTGTATGGCTACACCTTC
CDR3aa: CASSQDMGQLYGYTF

abundance: .
j_gene: TRBJ2-1
v_gene: TRBV29-1
d_gene: TRBD2
CDR3nt: TGCAGCGTGCGGAGGACTAGCGGGTCTAACTTCAATGAGCAGTTCTTC
CDR3aa: CSVRRTSGSNFNEQFF

abundance: .
j_gene: TRBJ2-3
v_gene: TRBV2
d_gene: TRBD2
CDR3nt: TGTGCCAGCAGCCGGACTAGCGGGAAAACAGATACGCAGTATTTT
CDR3aa: CASSRTSGKTDTQYF

abundance: .
j_gene: TRBJ1-3
v_gene: TRBV6-6
d_gene: .
CDR3nt: TGTGCCAGCAGTTGGGGGGGTTTACCTGGAAACACCATATATTTT
CDR3aa: CASSWGGLPGNTIYF

abundance: once
j_gene: TRBJ1-4
v_gene: TRBV5-1
d_gene: TRBD1
CDR3nt: TGCGCCAGCAGCTTGGAGGACAGGGATGAAAAACTGTTTTTT
CDR3aa: CASSLEDRDEKLFF

abundance: .
j_gene: TRBJ2-3
v_gene: TRBV19
d_gene: .
CDR3nt: TGTGCCAGTAGCCTCGGAGGCGGCCGCGCAGATACGCAGTATTTT
CDR3aa: CASSLGGGRADTQYF

abundance: .
j_gene: TRBJ2-2
v_gene: TRBV19
d_gene: TRBD2
CDR3nt: TGTGCCAGTTTAGCGGGAGGTCCCCCCGGGGAGCTGTTTTTT
CDR3aa: CASLAGGPPGELFF

abundance: .
j_gene: TRBJ2-7
v_gene: TRBV6-4
d_gene: TRBD1
CDR3nt: TGTGCCAGCAGTGACCCTGCCGGGACAGGGTCTAGTCGGTCATCCTACGAGCAGTACTTC
CDR3aa: CASSDPAGTGSSRSSYEQYF

abundance: .
j_gene: TRBJ2-1
v_gene: TRBV7-3
d_gene: .
CDR3nt: TGTGCCAGCAGCTTAATACCTTCTAGCTCCTACAATGAGCAGTTCTTC
CDR3aa: CASSLIPSSSYNEQFF

abundance: .
j_gene: TRBJ2-1
v_gene: TRBV5-1
d_gene: TRBD2
CDR3nt: TGCGCCAGCAGCGTTGGGACTAGCGCAAGCTCCTACAATGAGCAGTTCTTC
CDR3aa: CASSVGTSASSYNEQFF

abundance: .
j_gene: TRBJ2-4
v_gene: TRBV30
d_gene: .
CDR3nt: TGTGCCTGGGGCGCAGTCCTAGCCAAAAACATTCAGTACTTC
CDR3aa: CAWGAVLAKNIQYF

abundance: .
j_gene: TRBJ1-5
v_gene: TRBV13
d_gene: .
CDR3nt: TGTGCCAGCAGCTTACTGGGCCGCAATCAGCCCCAGCATTTT
CDR3aa: CASSLLGRNQPQHF

abundance: .
j_gene: TRBJ2-2
v_gene: TRBV27
d_gene: .
CDR3nt: TGTGCCAGCAGTCTTTCTTTGGGACACCTAACGAACACCGGGGAGCTGTTTTTT
CDR3aa: CASSLSLGHLTNTGELFF

abundance: .
j_gene: TRBJ2-2
v_gene: TRBV6-5
d_gene: .
CDR3nt: TGTGCCAGCAGCCGACATTCCGGGGAGCTGTTTTTT
CDR3aa: CASSRHSGELFF

abundance: .
j_gene: TRBJ1-5
v_gene: TRBV19
d_gene: TRBD1
CDR3nt: TGTGCCAGTAACCTGGGACAGTCCTATCAGCCCCAGCATTTT
CDR3aa: CASNLGQSYQPQHF

abundance: .
j_gene: TRBJ2-1
v_gene: TRBV7-3
d_gene: TRBD1
CDR3nt: TGTGCCAGCAGCTTGGGACAGGGGCCGGGGTACAATGAGCAGTTCTTC
CDR3aa: CASSLGQGPGYNEQFF

abundance: .
j_gene: TRBJ1-1
v_gene: TRBV30
d_gene: TRBD1
CDR3nt: TGTGCCTGGACTTCAGGGACAGGGAGGAAGAACACTGAAGCTTTCTTT
CDR3aa: CAWTSGTGRKNTEAFF

abundance: .
j_gene: TRBJ1-6
v_gene: TRBV11-3
d_gene: TRBD1
CDR3nt: TGTGCCAGCAGAGACAGGGGCTCCTATAATTCACCCCTCCACTTT
CDR3aa: CASRDRGSYNSPLHF

abundance: .
j_gene: TRBJ2-2
v_gene: TRBV19
d_gene: .
CDR3nt: TGTGCCAGTACGCAGGGGTCCGGGGAGCTGTTTTTT
CDR3aa: CASTQGSGELFF

abundance: .
j_gene: TRBJ2-7
v_gene: TRBV19
d_gene: TRBD1
CDR3nt: TGTGCCAGTAGTATTCCCGGGACAGGGGCCTACGAGCAGTACTTC
CDR3aa: CASSIPGTGAYEQYF

abundance: .
j_gene: TRBJ1-4
v_gene: TRBV5-1
d_gene: TRBD1
CDR3nt: TGCGCCAGCAGCATGGGACAGGGTTATGAAAAACTGTTTTTT
CDR3aa: CASSMGQGYEKLFF

abundance: .
j_gene: TRBJ1-2
v_gene: TRBV2
d_gene: .
CDR3nt: TGTGCCAGCACCCCGGACGGGGGAGACTATGGCTACACCTTC
CDR3aa: CASTPDGGDYGYTF

abundance: .
j_gene: TRBJ2-7
v_gene: TRBV27
d_gene: TRBD1
CDR3nt: TGTGCCAGCAGTTGGGGGACAGGGTTGTACGAGCAGTACTTC
CDR3aa: CASSWGTGLYEQYF